Below, 7 T cell receptor beta chains from the same sample are listed, as sequenced in a study of T cells in tuberculosis. Generated by immunoSEQ multiplex PCR, the TCRdb table keeps only in-frame clones and is missing some. The table lists about 34,000 clones, approximately 94% of them singletons. The time point was: new active TB diagnosis, blood taken before or within 7 days of starting treatment. The sample consisted of PBMCs, taken at tuberculosis diagnosis. These receptors originate from an adult with tuberculosis.

The chain is built from TRBV2 and TRBJ2-4; perhaps TRBD2 as D (5 bases). The CDR3 covers 14 residues. CDR1 SNHLY and CDR2 FYNNEI come from the germline V gene. V was clipped by 6 bases and J by 3 bases, with 12 bases between them. CDR3 in DNA: TGTGCCAGCAGGAATAGCGCGGGCAAAAACATTCAGTACTTC. This codes for CASRNSAGKNIQYF.

This sequence joins TRBV12-5 and TRBJ1-6; TRBD1 aligns across 7 bases. This CDR3 comprises 17 residues. Germline V gene data show CDR1 as LGHNT and CDR2 as FRNRAP. Unmatched junction bases numbered 6, after V lost 4 bases and J lost 0 bases. CDR3 sequence (DNA): TGTGCTAGTGGTTCTGGGACAGCGAGCTCCTATAATTCACCCCTCCACTTT. This sequence encodes CASGSGTASSYNSPLHF.

This rearrangement joins TRBV28 to TRBJ2-7; TRBD1 aligns across 12 bases. V lost 4 bases, J lost 6 bases, and 7 bases stayed unmatched. CDR1 is MDHEN and CDR2 is SYDVKM in the germline V gene. The CDR3 loop spans 15 amino acids. CDR3 sequence (DNA): TGTGCCAGCAGTTGGGGGGGACAGGGGGCAGGCGAGCAGTACTTC. The encoded protein is CASSWGGQGAGEQYF.

This clone appeared a few times. This chain joins TRBV5-1 and TRBJ2-3; 9 nucleotides agree with TRBD2. CDR3 size: 17 residues. Trimming took 4 bases from V and 2 from J; bases not matched to a gene: 11. The V gene's germline CDR1 is SGHRS and CDR2 YFSETQ. This CDR3 reads CASSPRLSGGLTDTQYF. CDR3 in DNA: TGCGCCAGCAGCCCGAGGCTCAGCGGGGGGCTCACAGATACGCAGTATTTT.

The chain links TRBV30 to TRBJ1-2, with unresolved D. Germline CDR1 reads GTSNPN; CDR2 reads SVGIG (reference sequence). Deletions cut 0 bases from V and 10 bases from J, with 15 bases between. This CDR3 contains 13 residues. The CDR3 nucleotides are TGTGCCTGGAGTGTGGCCGGGGTTGGGGTCTACACCTTC. Its translation is CAWSVAGVGVYTF. Filled out from reference TRBV30 and TRBJ1-2, the complete variable domain reads SQTIHQWPATLVQPVGSPLSLECTVEGTSNPNLYWYRQAAGRGLQLLFYSVGIGQISSEVPQNLSASRPQDRQFILSSKKLLLSDSGFYLCAWSVAGVGVYTFGSGTRLTVV.

The genes are TRBV6-5 and TRBJ2-7; no clear D. Germline CDR1 is MNHEY and CDR2 is SVGAGI. The CDR3 loop spans 13 amino acids. With 6 bases removed from V and 3 bases from J, the gap between germline ends came to 12 bases. For the CDR3, the DNA is TGTGCCAGCAGCCGCTCGGTTGTCTACGAGCAGTACTTC. Amino acid sequence: CASSRSVVYEQYF.

This chain uses TRBV2 with TRBJ1-2; 9 bases are shared with TRBD1. J lost 7 bases, V lost 6 bases, and 6 bases had no gene match. Germline assignment: CDR1 SNHLY and CDR2 FYNNEI. This CDR3 has 13 amino acids. The CDR3 DNA sequence: TGTGCCAGCAGCTTCCGGGACAGGGTTGGCTACACCTTC. It yields the protein CASSFRDRVGYTF.